This TCR beta chain originates from a study of OX40 agonist ivuxolimab in advanced cancers. General observations from the study: Among the nonresponders, some also had low normalized T-cell clonal expansion. The antigens recognized by the expanded peripheral T cells, that is their antigen specificity, were not determined. There were, on average, more expanded clones in CD8+ T cells than in CD4+.

This table comes from immunoSEQ multiplex PCR, and its TCRdb copy is limited to in-frame clones, with some not included. The sample lists approximately 160,000 clones, around 94% seen once, with about 0.31% in the top ten. The germline V gene encodes CDR1 SGHAT and CDR2 FQNNGV. Trimming removed 5 bases from V and 1 base from J, with 16 bases in between. The length of the CDR3 is 16 residues. A remark on this clone: The antigen remains unidentified.

V usage is TRBV11-2 and J usage is TRBJ2-3; tentatively, D is TRBD1 or TRBD2 (5 bases each). Sequenced material: CD4+ or CD8+ T cells sorted from blood, taken in a trial of the OX40 agonist ivuxolimab. The TCR comes from an adult with an advanced solid tumor such as melanoma, head and neck, liver or kidney cancer. The CDR3 sequence is CASSTLEGYGTDTQYF. The CDR3 DNA sequence: TGTGCCAGCAGCACCCTCGAGGGGTATGGCACAGATACGCAGTATTTT.